This T cell receptor (beta chain) comes out of a study of spatial heterogeneity in lung cancer (dated by TCRdb to about 2019). Some background on the complete study: Donors were 70 or so patients with early-stage, untreated non-small cell lung cancer from the lung TRACERx cohort. Nonsynonymous mutation counts, determined by whole-exome sequencing of tumor tissue, were related to features of the TCR repertoire. TCR alpha and beta repertoires were quantitatively compared across multiple tumor regions, matched nontumor lung and blood in non-small cell lung cancer. Both alpha and beta chains were TCR-sequenced in approximately 220 tumor regions, about 69 matched nontumor lung samples and 45 to 60 PBMC samples obtained at surgery. Follow-up PBMC samples were sequenced whenever available, with the median time to follow-up being approximately two years after resection. In the raw uncorrected reads, each unique combination of TCR and UMI appeared more than ten times on average. Beta-chain transcripts were consistently detected in greater numbers than alpha-chain transcripts, which likely reflects a higher abundance of beta-chain transcripts.

The library was made by 5' RACE. Instrument on record: NextSeq 500. In the TCR library protocol, a unique molecular identifier was attached to each TCR cDNA molecule so that PCR and sequencing errors could be corrected. As for the authors' bioinformatics: TCR identification, UMI-based error correction and CDR3 extraction were performed with Decombinator tools. Expanded TCRs were defined as those above a frequency of 2 per 1,000, corresponding to the top 1% of the tumor frequency distribution. Each repertoire was subsampled 100 times to 5,000 TCRs, after which Renyi diversity was computed with the R vegan package. CDR3 similarity networks were constructed using string-kernel similarity of amino acid triplets, with links drawn between CDR3s whose pairwise similarity was above 0.82. TCRdb itself trimmed the public reads at Q25 with fastp, ran MiXCR and retained productive beta chains. Each record represents a unique CDR3 protein, reported with the most common genes and DNA among its rows. TCRdb's processing, not the authors' own work, is the source of the V and J calls. For this sample there are 39,000 or so distinct CDR3 sequences; about 10% appear just once. The leading ten clones occupy 15% to 20% of the sample.

This clonotype came up many times. Its antigen is currently not known. The record has no base qualities; no much larger clone is one base away. In light of the paper, this sample's time point label describes: blood at routine non-recurrence follow-up after resection. For TCR sequencing, whole RNA was extracted from tumor and nontumor lung tissue, or from cryopreserved PBMC samples, and no cell sorting was done. A patient was chosen for TCR sequencing only when enough RNA was available from at least two tumor regions. The paper as a whole reports these results and caveats: Only 14 patients were included in comparisons of baseline and follow-up blood repertoires. Ubiquitous expanded tumor TCRs were found in blood more often at tumor resection than at routine follow-up. Confirming at a functional level the hypothesis that regional TCRs recognize regional mutations was considered to require additional single-cell paired TCR alpha and beta sequencing.

From the germline V gene (reference sequence), CDR1 is LGHDT and CDR2 is YNNKEL. Trimmed from V: 4 bases; trimmed from J: 3 bases; junction bases lacking a gene match: 13. The CDR3 has 18 amino acids, counting the end cysteine and phenylalanine. Left in the record is the CDR3 DNA by itself, 54 bases read in frame from the first base. This receptor was obtained from a female donor with early-stage non-small cell lung cancer. The receptor chain draws on TRBV3-1 and TRBJ2-3, and TRBD2 matches 10 of the central bases. The sequencing used PBMCs, collected at follow-up. The DNA sequence follows: TGTGCCAGCAGCCGAAGGGGAGCGGGGGGGCCGGAGACAGATACGCAGTATTTT. This is translated as CASSRRGAGGPETDTQYF.